This TCR beta chain came from a study of cytomegalovirus exposure and HLA in healthy donors. This CDR3 comprises 14 residues. The V gene end was trimmed by 0 bases and the J gene end by 3 bases; junction bases not matched to a gene: 0. Looked up from germline, CDR1 is ENHRY and CDR2 is SYGVKD. Overall study results and limits: Roughly uniform depth of sequencing across donors was assumed in presence/absence analyses. In an earlier analysis, most TCR beta V segments were productive about 87% or about 30% of the time. It was reported that the classifier diagnosed cytomegalovirus status with high specificity and sensitivity in both the original and validation cohorts.

The PCR made use of 60 Vbeta and 13 Jbeta primers. The data were produced by immunoSEQ multiplex PCR, yet TCRdb's version contains in-frame clones alone and is incomplete. The sample includes some 90,000 clones, 70% to 85% of them seen just once. A note on this clone: Its antigen is not known.

The sample comprised PBMCs. The sequence was obtained from a young man in good health and CMV-seropositive. The chain links TRBV10-3 to TRBJ2-7, with TRBD1 matching 9 bases. Written as DNA, the CDR3 is TGTGCCATCAGTGAGTCGGGACAGGGCTACGAGCAGTACTTC. Translated, it gives CAISESGQGYEQYF.